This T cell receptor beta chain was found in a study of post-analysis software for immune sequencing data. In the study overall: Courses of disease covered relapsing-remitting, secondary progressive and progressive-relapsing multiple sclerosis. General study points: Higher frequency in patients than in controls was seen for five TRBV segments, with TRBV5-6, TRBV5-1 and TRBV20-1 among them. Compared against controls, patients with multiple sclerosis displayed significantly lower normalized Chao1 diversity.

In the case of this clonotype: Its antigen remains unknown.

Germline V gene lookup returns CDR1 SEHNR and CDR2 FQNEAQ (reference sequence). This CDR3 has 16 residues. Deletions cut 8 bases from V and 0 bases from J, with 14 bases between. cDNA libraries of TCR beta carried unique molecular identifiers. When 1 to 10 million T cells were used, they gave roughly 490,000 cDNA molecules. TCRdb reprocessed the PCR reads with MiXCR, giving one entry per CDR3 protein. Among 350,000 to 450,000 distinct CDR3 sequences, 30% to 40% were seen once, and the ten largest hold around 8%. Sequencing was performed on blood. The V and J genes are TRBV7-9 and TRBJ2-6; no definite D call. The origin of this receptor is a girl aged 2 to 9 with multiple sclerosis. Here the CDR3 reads CASRWGISSGANVLTF. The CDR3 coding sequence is TGTGCCAGCCGGTGGGGAATATCCTCTGGGGCCAACGTCCTGACTTTC.